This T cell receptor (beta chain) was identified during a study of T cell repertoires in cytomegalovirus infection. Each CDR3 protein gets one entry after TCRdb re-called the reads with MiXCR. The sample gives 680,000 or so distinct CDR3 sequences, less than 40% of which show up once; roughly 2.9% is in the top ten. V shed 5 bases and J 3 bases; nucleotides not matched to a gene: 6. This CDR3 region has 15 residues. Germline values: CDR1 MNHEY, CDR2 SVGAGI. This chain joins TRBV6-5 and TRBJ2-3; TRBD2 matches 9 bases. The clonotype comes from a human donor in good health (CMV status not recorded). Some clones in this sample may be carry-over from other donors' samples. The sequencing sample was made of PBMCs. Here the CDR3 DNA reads TGTGCCAGCAGTAACCAGCTAGCGGGGACAGATACGCAGTATTTT. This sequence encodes CASSNQLAGTDTQYF.